This T cell receptor (beta chain) was identified during a study of T-cell memory formation after mild COVID-19. Germline V CDR1 and CDR2: SNHLY, FYNNEI. The CDR3 loop spans 13 amino acids. After removal of 4 bases from V and 11 bases from J, the junction contained 6 bases not matched to a gene. From the 5' RACE reads, TCRdb called clonotypes with MiXCR, one entry per CDR3 protein. Of about 560,000 distinct CDR3 sequences listed, less than 25% are singletons. The gene calls are TRBV2 and TRBJ2-2; 8 nucleotides line up with TRBD1. The sequenced sample consisted of PBMCs or a T cell subset sorted from them (not recorded which). The receptor comes from an adult woman who had mild COVID-19 (a few samples of this study predate the infection). Cell type and time point are not known. The CDR3 DNA is TGTGCCAGCAGTGGGACAGGGAGTTCAGAGCTGTTTTTT. Translated: CASSGTGSSELFF.